This TCR beta chain stems from a study of technical replicates of blood from a handful of donors. Some clones are missing from TCRdb's copy, which holds only in-frame ones; the method was immunoSEQ multiplex PCR. The sample includes roughly 50,000 clones, 93% of them seen just once. The V gene lost 0 bases and the J gene lost 0 bases, with 12 bases spanning the gap. The CDR3 is made up of 16 amino acids. In germline, CDR1 is LGHNA, CDR2 YSLEER. This sequence was found in a human donor in good health. Some clones in this sample may be carry-over from other donors' samples. The chain joins TRBV4-3 to TRBJ2-7, with D possibly being TRBD2 (6 bases). The source material was PBMCs. The CDR3: CASSQDLASASYEQYF. The CDR3 bases are TGCGCCAGCAGCCAAGATTTGGCTAGCGCCTCCTACGAGCAGTACTTC.